By share of the sample, the clone carrying this T cell receptor (beta chain) is large. Its antigen is not known. TCRdb fed the 5' RACE reads into MiXCR, producing one record per CDR3 protein. Among 10,000 to 13,000 distinct CDR3 sequences listed, approximately 42% were seen once. This record belongs to a study of T cell repertoires and leukemia-associated antigens. Trimming took off 5 bases at V and 10 bases at J, with 18 bases between the two ends. This CDR3 has 14 amino acids. Germline lookup yields CDR1 SGHRS and CDR2 YFSETQ. The source of this sequence is a female donor in good health. The source material was CD3+ T cells sorted from blood and cultured. The chain links TRBV5-1 to TRBJ1-4, with a possible D match to TRBD1 (6 bases). CDR3 DNA sequence: TGCGCCAGCAGGCTACAGGGAAGGGAAGGAAAACTGTTTTTT. Its protein product is CASRLQGREGKLFF.